The 14 T cell receptor beta chains reported below all come from one sample, sequenced in a study of technical replicates of blood from a few donors. The method was immunoSEQ multiplex PCR; TCRdb's version includes in-frame clones alone and lacks a portion of them. Of some 80,000 clones in the sample, 90% to 95% were seen once. Sequencing was carried out using T cells isolated from PBMCs. The source of these receptors is a human donor in good health.

This sequence joins TRBV21-1 and TRBJ2-2; TRBD2 is the table's D call, not checked against the DNA. TRBV21-1 is described as a pseudogene. There are 16 residues in the CDR3. Written as DNA, the CDR3 is TGTGCCAGCAGCAAAGAGGGACCTAGCGTCACCGGGGAGCTGTTTTTT. Translating gives CASSKEGPSVTGELFF.

This chain connects TRBV10-3 to TRBJ1-5; 10 bases are a match to TRBD1. V was clipped by 10 bases and J by 7 bases; unmatched bases: 10. CDR3 length: 14 amino acids. Germline V gene lookup returns CDR1 ENHRY and CDR2 SYGVKD. The CDR3 nucleotides read TGTGCCACGGACGACGGGACAGGGGAACAGCCCCAGCATTTT. It translates to CATDDGTGEQPQHF.

This chain links TRBV29-1 with TRBJ2-3, with 8 bases that match TRBD1. V shed 4 bases, J shed 1 base, and the junction held 7 bases outside the gene matches. The CDR3 loop spans 15 amino acids. Germline V CDR1 and CDR2: SQVTM, ANQGSEA. The CDR3 bases are TGCAGCGTTGGTGAGGGACAGGAGGGCACAGATACGCAGTATTTT. Protein product: CSVGEGQEGTDTQYF.

This clone appeared a few times. The V call is TRBV6-1, the J call TRBJ1-2; 7 bases are shared with TRBD1. This CDR3 comprises 13 residues. Germline CDR1 is MNHNS and CDR2 is SASEGT. Unmatched junction bases numbered 4, after V lost 5 bases and J lost 4 bases. The CDR3 DNA reads as TGTGCCAGCAGTTTGTGGGACAGCTATGGCTACACCTTC. Amino acid sequence: CASSLWDSYGYTF.

The gene calls are TRBV30 and TRBJ1-2; 7 positions match TRBD1. Germline trimming cut 8 bases from V and 1 base from J; bases unmatched to any gene: 7. The CDR3 covers 13 residues. Per germline, CDR1 GTSNPN and CDR2 SVGIG (reference sequence). CDR3 residues: CAVLTGLNYGYTF. Written as DNA, the CDR3 is TGTGCCGTATTGACAGGGCTTAACTATGGCTACACCTTC.

This clone has a single count. This chain uses TRBV28 with TRBJ1-1; 11 bases line up with TRBD1. CDR3 length: 20 amino acids. V shed 6 bases and J 0 bases; nucleotides not matched to a gene: 18. Germline V gives CDR1 MDHEN, CDR2 SYDVKM. The CDR3: CASRPLPGTGGWGMNTEAFF. Written as DNA, the CDR3 is TGTGCCAGCAGGCCCCTCCCCGGGACAGGGGGTTGGGGAATGAACACTGAAGCTTTCTTT.

This rearrangement joins TRBV5-1 to TRBJ1-1; 7 bases map to TRBD1. This CDR3 contains 15 residues. Germline CDR1 is SGHRS and CDR2 is YFSETQ. Trimming at V came to 3 bases and at J to 4 bases, leaving 9 bases not matched to a gene. For the CDR3, the DNA is TGCGCCAGCAGCTCCGACAGGGCGGGCGGCACTGAAGCTTTCTTT. It specifies CASSSDRAGGTEAFF.

The V and J genes are TRBV13 and TRBJ2-7, with 8 bases aligning to TRBD1. The CDR3 is 15 residues long. Unmatched junction bases numbered 8, after V lost 5 bases and J lost 2 bases. Germline assignment: CDR1 PRHDT and CDR2 FYEKMQ (reference sequence). The CDR3 region is CASSGYRDRTYEQYF. In nucleotides, the CDR3 is TGTGCCAGCAGCGGCTACCGGGACAGGACCTACGAGCAGTACTTC.

This clone was seen a single time. The rearrangement joins TRBV15 to TRBJ2-7; 12 nucleotides align to TRBD2. Trimming cost V 3 bases and J 2 bases; bases outside gene matches: 2. CDR3 size: 15 residues. Germline CDR1 and CDR2: LNHNV and YYDKDF (reference sequence). CDR3 in amino acids: CATSRGLAGAYEQYF. The CDR3 coding sequence is TGTGCCACCAGCAGGGGACTAGCGGGTGCCTACGAGCAGTACTTC.

J is TRBJ2-7 and V is TRBV7-2, with D perhaps matching TRBD2 (7 bases). This CDR3 has 14 residues. Germline V gene lookup returns CDR1 SGHTA and CDR2 FQGNSA. The V end lost 5 bases, the J end lost 1 base, and 12 bases lay between the germline ends. Here the CDR3 DNA reads TGTGCCAGCAGCAGGGGGGGCAATTCCTACGAGCAGTACTTC. This sequence encodes CASSRGGNSYEQYF.

This clone turned up a few times. The junction does not match germline at one end; this may be a read error. The V call is TRBV11-2, the J call TRBJ1-2, with TRBD1 matching 7 bases. Germline V gene lookup returns CDR1 SGHAT and CDR2 FQNNGV. CDR3 length: 14 residues. The CDR3, as DNA: TGTGCCAGCAGCATAGACAGGGTCGACTATGGCTACACCTTC. Its protein is CASSIDRVDYGYTF. The full variable domain, in which reference TRBV11-2 and TRBJ1-2 provide the parts outside the CDR3, is EAGVAQSPRYKIIEKRQSVAFWCNPISGHATLYWYQQILGQGPKLLIQFQNNGVVDDSQLPKDRFSAERLKGVDSTLKIQPAKLEDSAVYLCASSIDRVDYGYTFGSGTRLTVV.

The V gene is TRBV5-6, the J gene TRBJ1-5, with a possible D match to TRBD1 (5 bases). V shed 3 bases and J shed 5 bases, with 18 bases lying between them. Germline V gene data show CDR1 as SGHDT and CDR2 as YYEEEE. The CDR3 is 16 residues long. The chain's CDR3 is CASSSGTGIGDQPQHF. CDR3 sequence (DNA): TGTGCCAGCAGCTCCGGAACTGGCATAGGGGATCAGCCCCAGCATTTT.

The chain employs TRBV7-9 and TRBJ2-7; D perhaps matches TRBD2 (6 bases). The V end lost 1 base, the J end lost 4 bases, and 17 bases lay between the germline ends. The length of the CDR3 is 16 residues. Germline V gives CDR1 SEHNR, CDR2 FQNEAQ (reference sequence). CDR3 sequence (DNA): TGTGCCAGCAGCTTAGGAAAGCCGGGAGTGATTTACGAGCAGTACTTC. It is translated as CASSLGKPGVIYEQYF.

This clone turned up a few times. The rearrangement joins TRBV30 to TRBJ1-5; no definite D call. There are 12 residues in the CDR3. The germline V gene encodes CDR1 GTSNPN and CDR2 SVGIG (reference sequence). Between the trimmed V and J ends, which lost 1 base and 7 bases, there was a span of 8 bases. The CDR3 sequence is CAWSAGVQPQHF. In nucleotides, the CDR3 is TGTGCCTGGAGTGCAGGTGTCCAGCCCCAGCATTTT.